A single sample is the source of the 22 T cell receptor beta chains below, sequenced in a study of metastatic and nonmetastatic thyroid tumors. TCRdb re-clonotyped the PCR reads via MiXCR. The table has approximately 20,000 clones, 16% seen once. All patients reached thyroid surgery having received no treatment beforehand. Sequencing input: blood. These receptors originate from a male donor with papillary thyroid cancer or a benign thyroid nodule (not recorded which). Some clones in this sample may be carry-over from other donors' samples.

This clone was recorded many times. The chain employs TRBV4-3 and TRBJ2-3; 7 positions agree with TRBD2. V lost 5 bases to trimming and J lost 1 base; unmatched junction nucleotides: 18. The CDR3 is made up of 19 amino acids. CDR1 LGHNA and CDR2 YSLEER come from the germline V gene. The CDR3 region is CASSFTNLGLVEGTDTQYF. The CDR3 region has the DNA TGCGCCAGCAGCTTTACTAACCTTGGACTAGTTGAGGGCACAGATACGCAGTATTTT.

Turning to this clone: With a much larger clone just one base away, this may be a read error. CDR3 DNA: TGTGCCAGCAGCGATACTAGCGGTTCCACAGATACGCAGTATTTT. It yields the protein CASSDTSGSTDTQYF. V is TRBV9 and J is TRBJ2-3; TRBD2 matches 8 bases. CDR1 SGDLS and CDR2 YYNGEE come from the germline V gene. Trimming cost V 3 bases and J 2 bases; bases outside gene matches: 5. CDR3 length equals 15 residues.

This clone occurred once. The V gene is TRBV5-1, the J gene TRBJ1-6; D is unresolved. Trimming left V 0 bases short and J 10 bases short, with 11 bases between. Per the germline V gene, CDR1 is SGHRS and CDR2 is YFSETQ. The CDR3 length is 14 residues. The CDR3 DNA reads as TGCGCCAGCAGCTTGGGTGGCAGGTTCTCACCCCTCCACTTT. Its translation: CASSLGGRFSPLHF.

This clone was recorded at least ten times. The V gene is TRBV7-3, the J gene TRBJ1-2; D not resolved. The CDR3 loop spans 13 amino acids. Germline CDR1 reads SGHTA; CDR2 reads FQGTGA. V was trimmed by 5 bases and J by 7 bases, leaving 14 bases between them. The CDR3 DNA is TGTGCCAGCAGCCGTCGGGGTTTTACTGGCTACACCTTC. Amino acids: CASSRRGFTGYTF.

This clone was detected many times. This rearrangement joins TRBV28 to TRBJ2-7; maybe TRBD1 (6 bases). The germline CDR1 and CDR2 sequences are MDHEN and SYDVKM. Trimming removed 3 bases at V and 2 bases at J, with 14 bases between. The CDR3 covers 15 residues. The CDR3 DNA sequence: TGTGCCAGCAGTTTCGCTGGGGGACAAGCCTACGAGCAGTACTTC. Its translation is CASSFAGGQAYEQYF.

This clone was observed a handful of times. V gene TRBV24-1 combines with J gene TRBJ2-1; 8 nucleotides match TRBD2. The CDR3 consists of 15 residues. Germline trimming cut 5 bases from V and 0 bases from J; bases unmatched to any gene: 2. The germline V gene has CDR1 KGHDR and CDR2 SFDVKD. The CDR3 nucleotides read TGTGCCACCAGTGTAGGGACTAGCTCCTACAATGAGCAGTTCTTC. It codes for CATSVGTSSYNEQFF.

The genes are TRBV7-6 and TRBJ2-7; possibly TRBD2 for D (5 bases). Trimming took 1 base from V and 3 from J, leaving 13 bases between them. CDR1 is SGHVS and CDR2 is FNYEAQ in the germline V gene. This CDR3 has 15 residues. The CDR3 DNA is TGTGCCAGCAGCTTAGTTCGGGGAGAGGACTACGAGCAGTACTTC. Its translation: CASSLVRGEDYEQYF.

The sample holds many counts of this clone. This sequence joins TRBV20-1 and TRBJ1-5; D gene uncertain. The germline V and J ends were trimmed by 2 bases and 3 bases, with 8 bases remaining between them. Germline CDR1 and CDR2: DFQATT and SNEGSKA (reference sequence). The CDR3 covers 13 residues. CDR3 sequence reads: CSARKGVNQPQHF. The CDR3, as DNA: TGCAGTGCTAGAAAGGGTGTCAATCAGCCCCAGCATTTT.

This clone came up many times. V usage is TRBV14 and J usage is TRBJ2-5; weak D call: TRBD2 (6 bases). V gave up 0 bases and J gave up 4 bases, with 12 bases separating them. The CDR3 is 15 residues long. Germline CDR1 and CDR2: SGHDN and FVKESK. CDR3 loop: CASSQDFQGGETQYF. CDR3 DNA: TGTGCCAGCAGCCAAGATTTTCAGGGAGGAGAGACCCAGTACTTC.

This clone was observed a few times. The V gene is TRBV19, the J gene TRBJ2-7; 15 bases map to TRBD2. Germline CDR1 reads LNHDA; CDR2 reads SQIVND (reference sequence). This CDR3 contains 15 residues. Trimming took 4 bases from V and 4 from J; bases not matched to a gene: 2. The CDR3 bases are TGTGCCAGTAGTAGGGGACTAGCGGGAGGATACGAGCAGTACTTC. As protein: CASSRGLAGGYEQYF.

At least ten counts were recorded for this clone. The chain combines TRBV30 with TRBJ2-2; D remains unclear. V lost 2 bases to trimming and J lost 1 base, with 14 bases between them. The CDR3 sequence is 16 residues long. In germline, CDR1 is GTSNPN, CDR2 SVGIG (reference sequence). The CDR3: CAWSSSVALNTGELFF. The CDR3 DNA reads TGTGCCTGGAGTTCGTCAGTGGCACTGAACACCGGGGAGCTGTTTTTT.

In this sample, this clone turned up once. The rearrangement uses TRBV20-1 and TRBJ1-4; D is possibly TRBD1 (6 bases). The V end was cut by 2 bases, the J end by 6 bases, with 13 bases between. The CDR3 spans 14 residues. From germline, CDR1 is DFQATT and CDR2 SNEGSKA (reference sequence). For the CDR3, the DNA is TGCAGTGCTAGACCGACCGGACAGTATGAAAAACTGTTTTTT. Its translation is CSARPTGQYEKLFF.

In its sample, this clone was seen once. This chain joins TRBV24-1 and TRBJ2-1, with 13 nucleotides matching TRBD2. Germline lookup yields CDR1 KGHDR and CDR2 SFDVKD. V was pared by 3 bases and J by 13 bases, with 14 bases of the junction left unmatched. The CDR3 length is 17 residues. CDR3 amino acids: CATSDDPGLAGAPDQFF. For the CDR3, the DNA is TGTGCCACCAGTGATGATCCCGGACTAGCGGGGGCGCCAGACCAGTTCTTC.

This clone occurred many times. This chain connects TRBV10-3 to TRBJ2-7, with D possibly matching TRBD2 (5 bases). The CDR3 sequence is 13 residues long. With 4 bases removed from V and 5 bases from J, the gap between germline ends came to 12 bases. Germline lookup yields CDR1 ENHRY and CDR2 SYGVKD. The chain's CDR3 is CAISVPPGNEQYF. CDR3 coding DNA: TGTGCCATCAGTGTTCCCCCCGGGAACGAGCAGTACTTC.

About this clone itself: It may be a read error: a sequence one base away is much more abundant. The chain recombines TRBV7-6 with TRBJ2-3; D is uncertain. Germline CDR1 SGHVS, CDR2 FNYEAQ. With 3 bases removed from V and 4 bases from J, the gap between germline ends came to 5 bases. This CDR3 is built from 12 residues. CDR3 DNA sequence: TGTGCCAGCAGCTTTTCGTCAGATACGCAGTATTTT. Translation gives CASSFSSDTQYF.

This clone showed up many times. The chain employs TRBV10-3 and TRBJ1-1; 10 nucleotides match TRBD1. Unmatched junction bases numbered 7, after V lost 5 bases and J lost 1 base. CDR3 length equals 16 residues. The germline V gene encodes CDR1 ENHRY and CDR2 SYGVKD. The CDR3 DNA reads TGTGCCATCAGTTTAGACAGGGGGCCCTGGAACACTGAAGCTTTCTTT. It is translated as CAISLDRGPWNTEAFF.

This clone was counted many times. V usage is TRBV7-9 and J usage is TRBJ2-1; weak D call: TRBD2 (6 bases). Trimming stripped 6 bases from V and 6 bases from J, with 12 bases between. Germline V gene lookup returns CDR1 SEHNR and CDR2 FQNEAQ (reference sequence). The CDR3 contains 13 residues. Here the CDR3 reads CASSNAGSNEQFF. DNA for the CDR3: TGTGCCAGCAGTAATGCCGGGAGCAATGAGCAGTTCTTC.

This clone occurred many times. The genes are TRBV11-2 and TRBJ2-1; 12 bases match TRBD2. The germline CDR1 and CDR2 sequences are SGHAT and FQNNGV. Trimming removed 3 bases from V and 4 bases from J; junction bases left unmatched: 4. This CDR3 spans 16 amino acids. Here the CDR3 DNA reads TGTGCCAGCAGCTTGCTAGCGGGAGGGCCGTACAATGAGCAGTTCTTC. Amino acids: CASSLLAGGPYNEQFF.

This clone is medium-sized. The rearrangement joins TRBV6-1 to TRBJ2-5, with 12 bases fitting TRBD2. This CDR3 spans 16 amino acids. CDR1 and CDR2 from the germline V gene are MNHNS and SASEGT. Trimming cost V 5 bases and J 6 bases; bases outside gene matches: 10. DNA for the CDR3: TGTGCCAGCAGTTATCAGACTAGCGGGAGTATTAAGACCCAGTACTTC. Protein product: CASSYQTSGSIKTQYF.

By frequency in the sample, this clone is medium-sized. The chain employs TRBV5-1 and TRBJ1-6; TRBD1 agrees at 8 bases. There are 15 residues in the CDR3. The junction had 11 bases not matched to a gene; V was cut back by 1 base and J by 14 bases. Germline V gives CDR1 SGHRS, CDR2 YFSETQ. The CDR3 sequence is CASSLIAGGFGSLHF. CDR3 nucleotides: TGCGCCAGCAGCTTGATCGCAGGGGGCTTCGGATCCCTCCACTTT.

At least ten counts were recorded for this clone. The chain is built from TRBV7-2 and TRBJ2-1; 10 bases agree with TRBD2. With 5 bases clipped from V and 7 bases from J, the junction kept 11 bases outside the gene matches. This CDR3 region has 16 residues. The V gene's germline CDR1 is SGHTA and CDR2 FQGNSA. The CDR3 protein is CASSEPGTSVRNEQFF. In DNA, the CDR3 is TGTGCCAGCAGCGAACCCGGGACTAGCGTTAGGAATGAGCAGTTCTTC. Full variable domain (rest looked up from reference TRBV7-2 and TRBJ2-1): GAGVSQSPSNKVTEKGKDVELRCDPISGHTALYWYRQSLGQGLEFLIYFQGNSAPDKSGLPSDRFSAERTGGSVSTLTIQRTQQEDSAVYLCASSEPGTSVRNEQFFGPGTRLTVL.

The chain has TRBV11-2 and TRBJ2-1, with 7 bases fitting TRBD2. CDR1 is SGHAT and CDR2 is FQNNGV in the germline V gene. This CDR3 spans 16 amino acids. With V trimmed by 6 bases and J by 6 bases, 14 bases remained unmatched. In DNA form, the CDR3 reads TGTGCCAGCAGTCACGCATGGGCTAGCGGCCCCAATGAGCAGTTCTTC. This encodes CASSHAWASGPNEQFF.